What follows is one T cell receptor (beta chain) and its context. Its antigen is undetermined. The data were taken from a study of cytomegalovirus exposure and HLA in healthy donors. The wider study: The roughly 100 million unique TCR beta sequences, from about 170 million T cells, were found by an earlier analysis. Study observations and caveats: Relative to the 666-donor mean, N-insertions were reportedly fewer in an Asian-associated ancestry cluster in a later analysis. In a later analysis, across HLA loci, associated TCR counts were highest for DRB1, lowest for HLA-C.

Researchers ran the PCR with 60 Vbeta and 13 Jbeta primers. Generated by immunoSEQ multiplex PCR, the TCRdb table keeps only in-frame clones and is missing some. The table lists approximately 150,000 clones, over 60% of them singletons. Sequencing input: PBMCs. The receptor comes from a man aged 40-55 years in good health and CMV-seronegative.

The CDR3 nucleotides read TGTGCCAGCAGCTCTGACACCCGAATTGGCGCGTCGCCCCTCCACTTT. As protein: CASSSDTRIGASPLHF. The V and J genes are TRBV5-4 and TRBJ1-6, with unresolved D. V shed 3 bases and J shed 13 bases, with 23 bases lying between them. Germline lookup yields CDR1 SGHNT and CDR2 YYREEE (reference sequence). This CDR3 is 16 amino acids long.